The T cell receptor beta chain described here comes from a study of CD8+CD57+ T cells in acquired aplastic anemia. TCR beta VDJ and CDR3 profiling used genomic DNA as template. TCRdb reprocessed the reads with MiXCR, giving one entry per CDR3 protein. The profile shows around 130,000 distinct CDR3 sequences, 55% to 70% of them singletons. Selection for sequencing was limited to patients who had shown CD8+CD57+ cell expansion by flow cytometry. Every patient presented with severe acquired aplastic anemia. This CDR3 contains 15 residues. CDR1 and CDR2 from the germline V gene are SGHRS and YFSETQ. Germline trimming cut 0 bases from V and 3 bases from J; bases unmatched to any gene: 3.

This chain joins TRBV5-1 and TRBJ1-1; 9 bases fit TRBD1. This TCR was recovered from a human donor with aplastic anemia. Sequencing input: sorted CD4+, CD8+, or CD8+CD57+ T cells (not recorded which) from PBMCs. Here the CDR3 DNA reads TGCGCCAGCAGCTTGGCCGGGACAGGGCACACTGAAGCTTTCTTT. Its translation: CASSLAGTGHTEAFF.